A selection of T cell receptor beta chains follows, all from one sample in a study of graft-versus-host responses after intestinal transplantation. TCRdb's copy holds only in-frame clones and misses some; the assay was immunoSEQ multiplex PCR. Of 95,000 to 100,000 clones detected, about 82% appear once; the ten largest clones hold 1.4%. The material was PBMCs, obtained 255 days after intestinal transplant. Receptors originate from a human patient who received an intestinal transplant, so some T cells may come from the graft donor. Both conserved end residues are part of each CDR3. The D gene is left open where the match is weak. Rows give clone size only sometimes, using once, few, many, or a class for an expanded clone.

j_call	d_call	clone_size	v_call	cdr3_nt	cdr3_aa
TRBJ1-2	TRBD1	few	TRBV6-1	TGTGCCAGCAGAGACGACAGGGTGCCTTATGGCTACACCTTC	CASRDDRVPYGYTF
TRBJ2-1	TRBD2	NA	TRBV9	TGTGCCAGCAGCTCGGGACTAGCGGGGGGTGTGTCCTACAATGAGCAGTTCTTC	CASSSGLAGGVSYNEQFF
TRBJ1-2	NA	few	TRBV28	TGTGCCAGCAGCCCGGGGACTCTAAGGCATGGCTACACCTTC	CASSPGTLRHGYTF
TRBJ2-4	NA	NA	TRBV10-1	TGCGCCAGCAGTGAGGGCCGGGGCATTCAGTACTTC	CASSEGRGIQYF
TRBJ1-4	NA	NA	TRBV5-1	TGCGCCAGCAGCACGGGGGCGAGGGGCGGGAAACTGTTTTTT	CASSTGARGGKLFF
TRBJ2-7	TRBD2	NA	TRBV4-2	TGTGCCAGCAGCCAAGAAGGACCTGGGACTAGCGGCTACGAGCAGTACTTC	CASSQEGPGTSGYEQYF
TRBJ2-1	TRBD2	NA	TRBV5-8	TGTGCCAGCAGCTCGGCGGGGGGACGCTACAATGAGCAGTTCTTC	CASSSAGGRYNEQFF
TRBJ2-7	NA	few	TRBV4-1	TGCGCCAGCAGCCAAGAACAGCACTCCTACGAGCAGTACTTC	CASSQEQHSYEQYF
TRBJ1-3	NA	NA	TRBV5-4	TGTGCCAGCAGCTTAAAGGGGACCCCAAACACCATATATTTT	CASSLKGTPNTIYF
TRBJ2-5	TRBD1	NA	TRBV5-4	TGTGCCAGCAGCTTGGACAGGGGGGAAGAGACCCAGTACTTC	CASSLDRGEETQYF
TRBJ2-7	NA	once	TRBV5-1	TGCGCCAGCAGCTTGGTGGCGGGGACCAGCACCTACGAGCAGTACTTC	CASSLVAGTSTYEQYF
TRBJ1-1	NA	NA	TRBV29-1	TGCAGCGTTGAAACACGGCTTCGGCGTGAAGCTTTCTTT	CSVETRLRREAFF
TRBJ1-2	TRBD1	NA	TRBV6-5	TGTGCCAGCAGTTACTCGCTGACAGGGGAGGTGGATGGCTACACCTTC	CASSYSLTGEVDGYTF
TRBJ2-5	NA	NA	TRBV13	TGTGCCAGCAGCTTATTCCTAGAAGAGACCCAGTACTTC	CASSLFLEETQYF
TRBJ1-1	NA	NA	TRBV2	TGTGCCAGCAGCGTACAGGGCCGCATGAACACTGAAGCTTTCTTT	CASSVQGRMNTEAFF
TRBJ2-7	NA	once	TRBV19	TGTGCCAGTAGTGCGGATCCCTGGGCCTACGAGCAGTACTTC	CASSADPWAYEQYF
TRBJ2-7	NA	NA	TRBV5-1	TGCGCCAGCAGCCTGGAAGACAGGTTCAACGAGCAGTACTTC	CASSLEDRFNEQYF
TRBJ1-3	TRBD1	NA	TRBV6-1	TGTGCCAGCAGTGTTCTCCGACAGGGGGCTCAAAACACCATATATTTT	CASSVLRQGAQNTIYF
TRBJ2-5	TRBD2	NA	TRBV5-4	TGTGCCAGCAGCTTGGGGACTAGAGAGACCCAGTACTTC	CASSLGTRETQYF
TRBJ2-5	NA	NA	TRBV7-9	TGTGCCAGCAGCTTAGATCGGCTAAGTGTCCCCCAAGAGACCCAGTACTTC	CASSLDRLSVPQETQYF
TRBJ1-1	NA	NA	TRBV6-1	TGTGCCAGCGTTTACACTGAAGCTTTCTTT	CASVYTEAFF
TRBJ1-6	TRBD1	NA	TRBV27	TGTGCCAGCAGGTTACAGGGGTCGAATTCACCCCTCCACTTT	CASRLQGSNSPLHF
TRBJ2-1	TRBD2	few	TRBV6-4	TGTGCCAGCAGTGCAGCGGGAGCCAATGAGCAGTTCTTC	CASSAAGANEQFF
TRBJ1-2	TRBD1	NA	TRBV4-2	TGTGCCAGCAGCCAATCCGGGACAGGGGGCGACGGCTATGGCTACACCTTC	CASSQSGTGGDGYGYTF
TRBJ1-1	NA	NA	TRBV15	TGTGCCACCAGCACCCGGGACACGGGAACTGAAGCTTTCTTT	CATSTRDTGTEAFF
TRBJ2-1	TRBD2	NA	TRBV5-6	TGTGCCAGCAGCACCTTAGCGGGCTTTTCCTACAATGAGCAGTTCTTC	CASSTLAGFSYNEQFF
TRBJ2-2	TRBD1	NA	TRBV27	TGTGCCAGCAGCTGGGGACAGGGCGGCACCGGGGAGCTGTTTTTT	CASSWGQGGTGELFF
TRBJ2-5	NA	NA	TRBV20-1	TGCAGTGCTAGTGACGAGACCCAGTACTTC	CSASDETQYF
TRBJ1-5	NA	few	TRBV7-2	TGTGCCAGCAGCTTACGGCAGGGGTCTGGGGGCAATCAGCCCCAGCATTTT	CASSLRQGSGGNQPQHF
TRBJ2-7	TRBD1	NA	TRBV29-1	TGCAGCGCCGCAGGACAGGGGGCGGGGGAGCAGTACTTC	CSAAGQGAGEQYF
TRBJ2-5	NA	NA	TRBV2	TGTGCCAGCAGCCAGAACCGGGCCCCCCAAGAGACCCAGTACTTC	CASSQNRAPQETQYF
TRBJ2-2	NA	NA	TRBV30	TGTGCCTGGAGTCAGAGCTTTCTCACCGGGGAGCTGTTTTTT	CAWSQSFLTGELFF
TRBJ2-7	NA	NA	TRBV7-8	TGTGCCAGCAGTTATCGACCGGGCGGGTACGAGCAGTACTTC	CASSYRPGGYEQYF
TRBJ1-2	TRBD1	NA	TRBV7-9	TGTGCCAGCAGCTTGGACGGACAGGAAGCTAACTATGGCTACACCTTC	CASSLDGQEANYGYTF
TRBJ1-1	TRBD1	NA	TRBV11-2	TGTGCCAGCAGCCACGGACAGGGGAACACTGAAGCTTTCTTT	CASSHGQGNTEAFF
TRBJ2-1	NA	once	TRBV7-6	TGTGCCAGCAGCTTAGGCGGGGCCCTCAATGAGCAGTTCTTC	CASSLGGALNEQFF